Below, 6 T cell receptor beta chains from the same sample are listed, as sequenced in a study of regulatory and conventional T cells in RAG deficiency. Blood CD4+ CD25-low CD127-high conventional T cells supplied the genomic DNA template. Sequenced by immunoSEQ multiplex PCR; TCRdb stores in-frame clones only, minus some. The profile shows tens of thousands of clones, around 89% of them singletons. These same records also appear under a second study, on regulatory T cells. Per that study: Primers: 52 TRBV forward and 13 TRBJ reverse.

Sequences were obtained from CD4+ effector T cells sorted from blood. These receptors were taken from a human donor in good health.

J is TRBJ2-2 and V is TRBV28; no reliable D call. Germline-derived CDR1 and CDR2 are MDHEN and SYDVKM. The CDR3 covers 12 residues. V gave up 4 bases and J gave up 1 base, with 1 base separating them. The CDR3 DNA reads TGTGCCAGCAGTTGGAACACCGGGGAGCTGTTTTTT. Translated: CASSWNTGELFF.

This chain links TRBV18 with TRBJ1-1, with a weak D call TRBD1 (6 bases). This CDR3 has 19 residues. V shed 3 bases and J shed 0 bases, with 23 bases lying between them. Germline V lookup: CDR1 KGHSH, CDR2 LQKENI. The CDR3 here is CASSPAWLRDGTLNTEAFF. In DNA, the CDR3 is TGTGCCAGCTCACCGGCGTGGCTCAGAGACGGGACATTGAACACTGAAGCTTTCTTT.

This chain links TRBV28 with TRBJ2-1; 10 bases line up with TRBD2. The CDR3 length is 18 residues. Germline CDR1 MDHEN, CDR2 SYDVKM. Trimming at V came to 1 base and at J to 0 bases, leaving 6 bases not matched to a gene. The CDR3 reads CASSLSGLADSSYNEQFF. The CDR3 nucleotides read TGTGCCAGCAGTTTATCCGGACTAGCGGACAGCTCCTACAATGAGCAGTTCTTC. Using reference TRBV28 and TRBJ2-1 for the parts outside the CDR3, the full variable domain is DVKVTQSSRYLVKRTGEKVFLECVQDMDHENMFWYRQDPGLGLRLIYFSYDVKMKEKGDIPEGYSVSREKKERFSLILESASTNQTSMYLCASSLSGLADSSYNEQFFGPGTRLTVL.

The V gene is TRBV2, the J gene TRBJ2-1, with a tentative D call TRBD2 (6 bases). Trimming cost V 6 bases and J 5 bases, with 11 bases left between them. The CDR3 extends over 13 amino acids. Per the germline V gene, CDR1 is SNHLY and CDR2 is FYNNEI. The chain's CDR3 is CASSPTGDNEQFF. Written as DNA, the CDR3 is TGTGCCAGCAGCCCGACGGGGGACAATGAGCAGTTCTTC.

The V gene is TRBV6-5, the J gene TRBJ1-2; 9 bases fit TRBD1. With V trimmed by 6 bases and J by 4 bases, 9 bases remained unmatched. Per the germline V gene, CDR1 is MNHEY and CDR2 is SVGAGI. The CDR3 length is 15 residues. Here the CDR3 DNA reads TGTGCCAGCAGGCTACAGGGGGCCGAGTTCTATGGCTACACCTTC. Protein product: CASRLQGAEFYGYTF.

This chain uses TRBV19 with TRBJ1-2; 9 bases fit TRBD1. The germline V gene has CDR1 LNHDA and CDR2 SQIVND (reference sequence). The CDR3 covers 15 residues. The V and J ends lost 3 bases and 4 bases, in that order; junction bases with no gene match: 6. The CDR3 here is CASSMPGQGFYGYTF. The CDR3 DNA is TGTGCCAGTAGTATGCCGGGACAGGGTTTCTATGGCTACACCTTC.